The T cell receptor (beta chain) under discussion was sequenced for a study of Ad26.COV2.S vaccination and SARS-CoV-2 variants. The method was immunoSEQ multiplex PCR; TCRdb's version includes in-frame clones alone and lacks a portion of them. Of about 320,000 clones in the sample, over 80% are singletons; the top ten hold 2% to 2.5%. The CDR3 extends over 15 amino acids. The germline gives CDR1 LGHNA, CDR2 YNFKEQ. V lost 0 bases to trimming and J lost 0 bases, with 8 bases between them. Treatment reported: approximately 18 received Ad26.COV2.S at low or high dose, single or two shots; about 5 received placebo; per-sample allocation not given. Day 63 after the first vaccine or placebo injection was the time point for sampling.

The V and J genes are TRBV4-2 and TRBJ2-5; either TRBD1 or TRBD2 may fit D (5 bases each). This TCR derives from a person between 18 and 65 years old who received the Ad26.COV2.S COVID-19 vaccine or a placebo. The sample was peripheral blood, taken in a trial of Ad26.COV2.S vaccine versus placebo. CDR3 loop: CASSQDGTDQETQYF. The CDR3 DNA reads as TGTGCCAGCAGCCAAGACGGGACGGACCAAGAGACCCAGTACTTC.